Listed below are T cell receptor beta chains from one sample, sequenced in a study of blood T cell repertoires in COVID-19. TCRdb's copy holds only in-frame clones and misses some; the assay was immunoSEQ multiplex PCR. This sample carries roughly 15,000 clones, 85% to 90% of them seen once, and the ten largest clones take 13% to 15%. The sample consisted of peripheral blood. The receptors were sampled from a man in his fifties with active COVID-19. CDR3s leave out the opening cysteine and the closing phenylalanine or tryptophan. Each record gives: CDR3 protein, clone size, V gene, J gene. The size field is filled for only some rows; it gives once, few, many or a size class.

ASSLPSGRGEQF	once	TRBV5-4	TRBJ2-1
ASSLGYLLSF	NA	TRBV12-3/TRBV12-4	TRBJ1-1
ASSTGLAGEQY	NA	TRBV6-6	TRBJ2-7
ASSRGWGTTDTQY	NA	TRBV27	TRBJ2-3
ATQTDYNSPLH	NA	TRBV15	TRBJ1-6
ATTDGQRNSPLH	NA	TRBV27	TRBJ1-6
ASSQDRGNNQPQH	once	TRBV4-3	TRBJ1-5
ASSLAMGWEDQY	NA	TRBV7-9	TRBJ2-4
ASSQDSLARVPRLNEQF	NA	TRBV4-2	TRBJ2-1
ASSPFRESPLH	NA	TRBV18	TRBJ1-6
ATRRGQGGNTEAF	once	TRBV24-1	TRBJ1-1
ASSRQGGGNTIY	NA	TRBV6-5	TRBJ1-3
ATSALSGVKF	NA	TRBV15	TRBJ2-1
ASTPSRSETEKLF	NA	TRBV5-6	TRBJ1-4
SGDGLGNGYT	NA	TRBV29-1	TRBJ1-2